Only one count was recorded for the clone carrying this T cell receptor beta chain. The antigen remains unidentified. Though nominally healthy at sampling, donors likely had unrecorded immune exposures. This sample was included in a study of cytomegalovirus exposure and HLA in healthy donors. Study summary: Early released data comprised around 79 million unique TCRs from HLA-typed donors. General study points: Highly shared variants forming one cluster were likely a sequencing artifact. A later analysis showed that HLA-associated TCR beta chains had undergone more clonal expansion than equally common others.

The V end lost 5 bases, the J end lost 3 bases, and 15 bases lay between the germline ends. The CDR3 totals 15 residues. Germline CDR1 is SGHDT and CDR2 is YYEEEE. Primers included in the PCR were 60 Vbeta and 13 Jbeta primers. The method was immunoSEQ multiplex PCR; TCRdb's version includes in-frame clones alone and lacks a portion of them. The repertoire includes approximately 140,000 clones, 70% to 80% of them detected once, and 0.8% to 0.95% sits in the top ten. V and J are TRBV5-6 and TRBJ1-5; D is perhaps TRBD1 (5 bases). This TCR came from a woman between 55 and 75 years old in good health and CMV-seronegative. The sample comprised PBMCs. The CDR3 DNA reads as TGTGCCAGCAGTCAACGCGGGGCTCCCAATCAGCCCCAGCATTTT. Its translation: CASSQRGAPNQPQHF.